In its sample, the clone carrying this T cell receptor beta chain was seen once. Here immunoSEQ multiplex PCR was the method, and the copy in TCRdb shows in-frame clones only, minus some. Of approximately 2,200,000 clones detected, about 93% appear once; the ten largest clones hold roughly 1.8%. The data are from a study of shared clonotypes between healthy human individuals. Study at large: Researchers drew samples from two women and a few men aged 18 to 49.

CD45RO negativity and positive selection for CCR7 defined naive CD8 cells, a population that excluded terminally differentiated effector memory CD45RA+ cells. The CDR3 covers 18 residues. The junction had 9 bases not matched to a gene; V was cut back by 3 bases and J by 0 bases. In germline, CDR1 is MNHEY, CDR2 SMNVEV (reference sequence). The chain has TRBV27 and TRBJ2-5; 11 positions match TRBD2. The sequence was obtained from a man between 18 and 29 years old in good health. Some clones in this sample may be carry-over from other donors' samples. Sequenced material: naive CD8+ T cells from PBMCs. The CDR3 nucleotides read TGTGCCAGCAGTTTTTTGACTAGCGGGACCTTCTACCAAGAGACCCAGTACTTC. Amino acid sequence: CASSFLTSGTFYQETQYF.